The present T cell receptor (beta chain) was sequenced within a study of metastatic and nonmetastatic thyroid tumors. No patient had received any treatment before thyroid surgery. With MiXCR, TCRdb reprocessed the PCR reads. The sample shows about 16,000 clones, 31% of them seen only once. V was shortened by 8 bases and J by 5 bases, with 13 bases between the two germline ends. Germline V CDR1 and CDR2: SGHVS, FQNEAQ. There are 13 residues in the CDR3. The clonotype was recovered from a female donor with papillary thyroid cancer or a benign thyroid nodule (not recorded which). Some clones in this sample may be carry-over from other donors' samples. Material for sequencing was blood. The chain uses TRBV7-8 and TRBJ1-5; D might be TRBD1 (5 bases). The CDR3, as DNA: TGTGCCAGCGGCGACAGTGGGCATCAGCCCCAGCATTTT. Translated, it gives CASGDSGHQPQHF.